Below, 12 T cell receptor beta chains from the same sample are listed, as sequenced in a study of T cells after yellow fever vaccination. TCRdb re-called the 5' RACE reads with MiXCR, one entry per CDR3 protein. The table records hundreds of thousands of distinct CDR3 sequences, more than 5.5% of them present only once. The input for sequencing was PBMCs, taken 5 days after the yellow fever booster vaccination. The receptors come from a man aged 25-40 years who received the YFV17D yellow fever vaccine.

This clonotype was seen at least ten times. This chain connects TRBV12-3 or TRBV12-4 to TRBJ2-3; D perhaps matches TRBD1 (5 bases). The CDR3 totals 15 residues. Trimming removed 6 bases at V and 6 bases at J, with 19 bases between. CDR3 DNA sequence: TGTGCCAGCAGGCTCGGGTCAGGGTTCTTCGATACGCAGTATTTT. Translated: CASRLGSGFFDTQYF.

This clonotype was found a few times. The gene calls are TRBV20-1 and TRBJ2-3, with TRBD1 as a possible D gene (5 bases). V lost 0 bases and J 2 bases, leaving 12 bases between the germline ends. The CDR3 is 15 residues long. Germline V gene sequence: CDR1 DFQATT, CDR2 SNEGSKA (reference sequence). The CDR3 bases are TGCAGTGCTAGAGATTCGGCAGGGAACACAGATACGCAGTATTTT. Translation: CSARDSAGNTDTQYF.

This clonotype turned up a few times. The chain links TRBV11-2 to TRBJ2-5, with D possibly matching TRBD1 (6 bases). The germline CDR1 and CDR2 sequences are SGHAT and FQNNGV. Trimming stripped 4 bases from V and 1 base from J, with 10 bases between. The CDR3 contains 14 residues. CDR3 sequence: CASSSGQIQETQYF. DNA of the CDR3: TGTGCCAGCAGCTCTGGACAGATCCAAGAGACCCAGTACTTC.

This clonotype was detected only a few times. This CDR3 reads CASSLSGGGNYGYTF. CDR3 coding DNA: TGTGCCAGCAGTTTGAGCGGCGGCGGAAACTATGGCTACACCTTC. J is TRBJ1-2 and V is TRBV28; D is unresolved. The CDR3 extends over 15 amino acids. Germline-derived CDR1 and CDR2 are MDHEN and SYDVKM. Trimming took off 3 bases at V and 2 bases at J, with 13 bases between the two ends.

This chain uses TRBV5-5 with TRBJ2-3; 10 nucleotides line up with TRBD2. V gave up 0 bases and J gave up 1 base; unmatched junction bases: 8. Germline V gene lookup returns CDR1 SGHKS and CDR2 YYEKEE (reference sequence). The CDR3 is 18 amino acids. CDR3 coding DNA: TGTGCCAGCAGCTTGGGGGTTAGCGGGAGGCTCGGCACAGATACGCAGTATTTT. Translated, it gives CASSLGVSGRLGTDTQYF.

V is TRBV10-2 and J is TRBJ1-2; D remains ambiguous. Germline V gene data show CDR1 as WSHSY and CDR2 as SAAADI. Trimming cost V 0 bases and J 4 bases, with 9 bases left between them. The CDR3 is made up of 14 amino acids. The CDR3 loop is CASSESGEGYGYTF. For the CDR3, the DNA is TGCGCCAGCAGTGAGTCTGGCGAAGGCTATGGCTACACCTTC.

The rearrangement links TRBV10-1 to TRBJ2-7; tentative D call: TRBD2 (6 bases). V was pared by 4 bases and J by 5 bases, with 18 bases between. In germline, CDR1 is WNHNN, CDR2 SYGVQD (reference sequence). The CDR3 is 15 residues long. This CDR3 is CASSGAGKGLNEQYF. The CDR3 coding sequence is TGCGCCAGCAGTGGGGCGGGAAAGGGGCTCAACGAGCAGTACTTC.

This clonotype was detected many times. The chain has TRBV7-2 and TRBJ2-7; 8 bases agree with TRBD2. Germline CDR1 is SGHTA and CDR2 is FQGNSA. V dropped 5 bases and J dropped 2; count of bases not matched to a gene: 5. The CDR3 covers 14 residues. CDR3 residues: CASSPLAGPYEQYF. The CDR3, as DNA: TGTGCCAGCAGCCCCCTAGCGGGCCCCTACGAGCAGTACTTC.

This clonotype was detected ten times or more. The chain uses TRBV5-1 and TRBJ2-6; D is tentatively TRBD1 or TRBD2 (5 bases each). Trimming took off 4 bases at V and 0 bases at J, with 14 bases between the two ends. CDR1 and CDR2 (germline): SGHRS, YFSETQ. The CDR3 loop spans 17 amino acids. The CDR3 DNA is TGCGCCAGCAGCCCTATGGTGGGGACCTCTGGGGCCAACGTCCTGACTTTC. Translated, it gives CASSPMVGTSGANVLTF.

The chain is built from TRBV4-1 and TRBJ1-2, with D perhaps matching TRBD1 (6 bases). The CDR3 is made up of 14 amino acids. Between the trimmed V and J ends, which lost 4 bases and 8 bases, there was a span of 17 bases. CDR1 and CDR2 (germline): MGHRA, YSYEKL. In nucleotides, the CDR3 is TGCGCCAGCAGCCCCCCACCGGGGGCAGGAGGCTACACCTTC. It specifies CASSPPPGAGGYTF.

V is TRBV20-1 and J is TRBJ2-2; either TRBD1 or TRBD2 may supply D (5 bases each). The CDR3 runs to 13 residues. Between the trimmed V and J ends, which lost 3 bases and 6 bases, there was a span of 11 bases. Germline V gene sequence: CDR1 DFQATT, CDR2 SNEGSKA (reference sequence). This CDR3 reads CSASPGRPGELFF. Written as DNA, the CDR3 is TGCAGTGCTAGTCCAGGGAGACCCGGGGAGCTGTTTTTT.

Written as DNA, the CDR3 is TGTGCCAGCAGCGGTACTGGTGGGACCCCCCTCGAGCAGTACTTC. It is translated as CASSGTGGTPLEQYF. This chain uses TRBV5-4 with TRBJ2-7; D may correspond to TRBD1 or TRBD2 (5 bases each). The CDR3 is 15 residues long. Germline V gene data show CDR1 as SGHNT and CDR2 as YYREEE (reference sequence). V lost 4 bases, J lost 6 bases, and 20 bases lay in between.